This is a list of T cell receptor beta chains from one sample in a study of blood T cell repertoires in COVID-19. The protocol was immunoSEQ multiplex PCR, while the TCRdb copy is restricted to in-frame clones and leaves out a portion. The sample shows around 180,000 clones, 76% of them seen only once. Source material: PBMCs or T cells enriched from blood (not recorded which). Source of these receptors: a woman in her forties or fifties with acute COVID-19. Both conserved end residues are part of each CDR3. The D gene is left open where the match is weak. Size values are once, few and many counts, or a class for expanded clones, and some rows have none.

d_call	cdr3_length	v_call	j_call	clone_size	cdr3_nt	cdr3_aa
NA	13	TRBV7-8	TRBJ2-2	once	TGTGCCAGCAGGGGGGCCAAGACCGGGGAGCTGTTTTTT	CASRGAKTGELFF
TRBD1	15	TRBV5-1	TRBJ1-1	NA	TGCGCCAGCAGCTCCCAGGGGGCAGGGACCACTGAAGCTTTCTTT	CASSSQGAGTTEAFF
TRBD1	14	TRBV2	TRBJ1-1	few	TGTGCCAGCAGTGGTCAGGGGACAGCCACTGAAGCTTTCTTT	CASSGQGTATEAFF
NA	12	TRBV5-4	TRBJ1-5	once	TGTGCCAGCAGCTCCCCTAATCAGCCCCAGCATTTT	CASSSPNQPQHF
NA	14	TRBV5-5	TRBJ2-1	NA	TGTGCCAGCAGCGATAACAATAGTCAAGGGGCCTCGTTCTTC	CASSDNNSQGASFF
NA	12	TRBV12-3/TRBV12-4	TRBJ1-5	NA	TGTGCCAGCAGTTTTGAGAGTCAGCCCCAGCATTTT	CASSFESQPQHF
TRBD1	14	TRBV10-2	TRBJ2-5	few	TGCGCCAGCAGTGTTCCGGGACAGCGGGAGACCCAGTACTTC	CASSVPGQRETQYF
NA	16	TRBV5-4	TRBJ2-1	NA	TGTGCCAGCAGCCCGGGGTGGACCGGCTCCTACAATGAGCAGTTCTTC	CASSPGWTGSYNEQFF
NA	13	TRBV5-1	TRBJ2-5	NA	TGCGCCAGCAGCTTGGCTGGAGGAGAGACCCAGTACTTC	CASSLAGGETQYF
TRBD1	15	TRBV5-1	TRBJ1-1	NA	TGCGCCAGCAGCTTGGCTCCGACAGGGGCGACTGAAGCTTTCTTT	CASSLAPTGATEAFF
TRBD1	14	TRBV6-5	TRBJ1-5	NA	TGTGCCAGCAGTTCCGCGACAGGGGATCAGCCCCAGCATTTT	CASSSATGDQPQHF
TRBD1	14	TRBV10-3	TRBJ1-2	NA	TGTGCCACCCGGACAGGGGGAACTAACTATGGCTACACCTTC	CATRTGGTNYGYTF
TRBD1	15	TRBV2	TRBJ2-2	NA	TGTGCCAGCAGCGTACAGGGGGCGAACACCGGGGAGCTGTTTTTT	CASSVQGANTGELFF
TRBD1	15	TRBV7-2	TRBJ2-1	NA	TGTGCCAGCAGCTCCCGGACAGGGGCCTACAATGAGCAGTTCTTC	CASSSRTGAYNEQFF
TRBD2	18	TRBV18	TRBJ2-5	NA	TGTGCCAGCTCACCGGGACTAGCGGGGGCAACGGGAGGAGAGACCCAGTACTTC	CASSPGLAGATGGETQYF
NA	15	TRBV3-1/TRBV3-2	TRBJ2-2	NA	TGTGCCAGCAGCCCCAGTCGGGGGAACACCGGGGAGCTGTTTTTT	CASSPSRGNTGELFF
TRBD1	16	TRBV7-8	TRBJ1-5	few	TGTGCCAGCAGCCCGGGGACAGGGTCTGTGAATCAGCCCCAGCATTTT	CASSPGTGSVNQPQHF
NA	14	TRBV28	TRBJ1-6	NA	TGTGCCAGCGCCGGACACCGGACAAATTCACCCCTCCACTTT	CASAGHRTNSPLHF
TRBD1	14	TRBV19	TRBJ2-2	NA	TGTGCCAGTAGTGGGGGACAGGGGGCTTGGGAGCTGTTTTTT	CASSGGQGAWELFF
NA	17	TRBV28	TRBJ2-4	NA	TGTGCCAGCAGTTTGGTCCAGGTCGGTCTAGCCAAAAACATTCAGTACTTC	CASSLVQVGLAKNIQYF
TRBD2	12	TRBV30	TRBJ2-3	NA	TGTGCCTGGGCCCCGGGGGGAGATACGCAGTATTTT	CAWAPGGDTQYF
TRBD2	14	TRBV6-5	TRBJ2-3	NA	TGTGCCAGCAGTCGCGGGGGGGCCCTCTATACGCAGTATTTT	CASSRGGALYTQYF
NA	15	TRBV6-1	TRBJ1-5	NA	TGTGCCAGCAGTGAGACCTACAGGGGCAATCAGCCCCAGCATTTT	CASSETYRGNQPQHF
TRBD1	15	TRBV7-9	TRBJ1-1	once	TGTGCCAGCAGCAACGGACAGGTCAAGAACACTGAAGCTTTCTTT	CASSNGQVKNTEAFF
TRBD1	13	TRBV5-1	TRBJ1-1	NA	TGCGCCAGCAGCCCGGGACAGTACACTGAAGCTTTCTTT	CASSPGQYTEAFF
NA	15	TRBV6-5	TRBJ1-2	NA	TGTGCCAGCAGTTACTCGTGGCGGGAGAACTATGGCTACACCTTC	CASSYSWRENYGYTF
NA	14	TRBV5-1	TRBJ1-2	NA	TGCGCCAGCAGCTTGGGACAGCCCGACTATGGCTACACCTTC	CASSLGQPDYGYTF
TRBD2	18	TRBV11-3	TRBJ2-1	NA	TGTGCCAGCAGCCCGGGTAGCGGGGGTCCGAGCTCCTACAATGAGCAGTTCTTC	CASSPGSGGPSSYNEQFF
TRBD1	12	TRBV6-5	TRBJ1-2	NA	TGTGCCAGCAGTTACAGGGGGCAGGGCTACACCTTC	CASSYRGQGYTF
TRBD1	15	TRBV7-2	TRBJ1-1	NA	TGTGCCAGCAGCCCAAGGACAGGGGGCGATGGTGAAGCTTTCTTT	CASSPRTGGDGEAFF
TRBD1	19	TRBV7-9	TRBJ1-3	NA	TGTGCCAGCAGCGGACGCCGTATACAGGGGGGGATCTCTGGAAACACCATATATTTT	CASSGRRIQGGISGNTIYF
NA	15	TRBV7-8	TRBJ2-3	NA	TGTGCCAGCAGCTTAGTCAGCGTAGGCACAGATACGCAGTATTTT	CASSLVSVGTDTQYF
NA	17	TRBV25-1	TRBJ1-5	few	TGTGCCAGCAGTGAAAGGGCGCGGGGTATTGGCAATCAGCCCCAGCATTTT	CASSERARGIGNQPQHF
TRBD1	15	TRBV29-1	TRBJ2-3	NA	TGCAGCGTCGGCCGGGACAGGGGGCGCCGAGATACGCAGTATTTT	CSVGRDRGRRDTQYF
TRBD1	16	TRBV5-4	TRBJ1-2	NA	TGTGCCAGCAGCATTCCCAGGGGGCAAGTAAGCTATGGCTACACCTTC	CASSIPRGQVSYGYTF
NA	13	TRBV12-3/TRBV12-4	TRBJ1-5	NA	TGTGCCAGCAGTCTCCTAAACAATCAGCCCCAGCATTTT	CASSLLNNQPQHF
TRBD1	18	TRBV28	TRBJ1-2	NA	TGTGCCAGCAGTTTTCCACAAGAGACAGGGGGCGTCAGGTATGGCTACACCTTC	CASSFPQETGGVRYGYTF